These T cell receptor beta chains were read from a single sample in a study of response to subunit inactivated influenza vaccine. Using its own MiXCR run on the RT-PCR reads, TCRdb lists one record per CDR3 protein. The table lists 600,000 to 850,000 distinct CDR3 sequences, 14% of them singletons. Source: PBMCs from blood, taken roughly 15 days before vaccination. The receptors originated from a man in his fifties who received an inactivated influenza vaccine. Each CDR3 is given with its conserved first and last residue. The D gene is left open where the match is weak. Size is omitted from some rows. Given values are once, few, many or a class for expanded clones.

clone size	V gene	J gene	D gene	CDR3 DNA	CDR3 protein
few	TRBV7-2	TRBJ2-2	-	TGTGCCAGCAGCAAAGCGCGGGAGAACACCGGGGAGCTGTTTTTT	CASSKARENTGELFF
-	TRBV7-2	TRBJ2-3	TRBD1	TGTGCCAGCAGTTACAGGACAGGGAGCACAGATACGCAGTATTTT	CASSYRTGSTDTQYF
few	TRBV5-1	TRBJ2-3	-	TGCGCCAGCAGCCGGGACCCAAGCGCAGATACGCAGTATTTT	CASSRDPSADTQYF
-	TRBV30	TRBJ2-3	-	TGTGCCTGGAGTGGGGGGGTCAGCACAGATACGCAGTATTTT	CAWSGGVSTDTQYF
many	TRBV6-1	TRBJ2-6	TRBD1	TGTGCCAGCAGCGAGGGGGCCGGGGCCAACGTCCTGACTTTC	CASSEGAGANVLTF
many	TRBV12-3/TRBV12-4	TRBJ1-1	-	TGCGCCAGCAGGTCGACAGGGAACACTGAAGCTTTCTTT	CASRSTGNTEAFF
-	TRBV29-1	TRBJ1-2	TRBD1	TGCAGCGTTCACTCCTCAAGGACAGGGAGAGGGTACACCTTC	CSVHSSRTGRGYTF
few	TRBV25-1	TRBJ1-1	TRBD1	TGTGCCAGCAGTGCGACAGGGACTGCCGGGAGTGCTGAAGCTTTCTTT	CASSATGTAGSAEAFF
few	TRBV6-5	TRBJ1-2	TRBD1	TGTGCCAGCAGTTCCGGGACAGGGGGCTCTAATGGCTACACCTTC	CASSSGTGGSNGYTF
-	TRBV30	TRBJ2-5	TRBD2	TGTGCCTGGAGTGTAAGGGCTAGCGGGAAAGAGACCCAGTACTTC	CAWSVRASGKETQYF
-	TRBV29-1	TRBJ2-5	TRBD2	TGCAGCGCAAATAGCGGGAGTAGAGCAGAGACCCAGTACTTC	CSANSGSRAETQYF
-	TRBV29-1	TRBJ2-5	-	TGCAGCGTGGGTCCGGGAAGAGAGACCCAGTACTTC	CSVGPGRETQYF
few	TRBV18	TRBJ2-3	-	TGTGCCAGCTCCGGGACAACTAATACGCAGTATTTT	CASSGTTNTQYF
-	TRBV10-3	TRBJ2-2	TRBD2	TGTGCCATCGCCGGGACTACCGCTGCGAACACCGGGGAGCTGTTTTTT	CAIAGTTAANTGELFF
few	TRBV18	TRBJ1-1	TRBD1	TGTGCCAGCTCACCGAAGACAGGGAGAAGCACTGAAGCTTTCTTT	CASSPKTGRSTEAFF
few	TRBV6-1	TRBJ2-7	-	TGTGCCAGCAAAAGCGGACAGCGGATGACCTACGAGCAGTACTTC	CASKSGQRMTYEQYF
few	TRBV4-1	TRBJ2-1	TRBD2	TGCGCCAGTAGCCAAGGAACTAGCGGGGGGCAGTATGAGCAGTTCTTC	CASSQGTSGGQYEQFF
-	TRBV24-1	TRBJ2-2	-	TGTGCCACCAGTGCCCCCGGCGGGGAGCTGTTTTTT	CATSAPGGELFF
few	TRBV7-2	TRBJ1-1	-	TGTGCCAGCAGCTTAGTTCGACCGGGGAACACTGAAGCTTTCTTT	CASSLVRPGNTEAFF
-	TRBV24-1	TRBJ2-3	-	TGTGCCACCAGTGATAGGGCAGAGAAAGCAGATACGCAGTATTTT	CATSDRAEKADTQYF
few	TRBV3-1	TRBJ2-1	-	TGTGCCAGCAGCCAAGTTGGCAGGACCCAGTTCTTC	CASSQVGRTQFF
-	TRBV28	TRBJ2-7	-	TGTGCCAGCAGTTCGGCGGGGTACTCCTACGAGCAGTACTTC	CASSSAGYSYEQYF
few	TRBV7-9	TRBJ2-3	TRBD2	TGTGCCAGCAGCCCGAGCGGGGCCTCCGATACGCAGTATTTT	CASSPSGASDTQYF
-	TRBV10-1	TRBJ2-7	-	TGCGCCAGCAGTAAGGGGTTTTCCTACGAGCAGTACTTC	CASSKGFSYEQYF
few	TRBV20-1	TRBJ2-1	-	TGCAGTGCTAGAGATCAGGGGCGGGAATACAATGAGCAGTTCTTC	CSARDQGREYNEQFF
-	TRBV9	TRBJ2-7	-	TGTGCCAGCAGCGCCGAGGCATACTCCTACGAGCAGTACTTC	CASSAEAYSYEQYF
few	TRBV6-5	TRBJ2-5	-	TGTGCCAGCAGTTACTCAGGGGCTCCAGAGACCCAGTACTTC	CASSYSGAPETQYF
-	TRBV10-3	TRBJ2-3	TRBD1	TGTGCCATCAGTGAGTCACGGGACAGTAGGGTAGATACGCAGTATTTT	CAISESRDSRVDTQYF
few	TRBV5-1	TRBJ2-3	TRBD2	TGCGCCAGCAGCTTGGAAGGGACTAGCGGGGGGCCAAGCACAGATACGCAGTATTTT	CASSLEGTSGGPSTDTQYF
-	TRBV6-1	TRBJ2-5	-	TGTGCCAGCAGAACCCCCGGGGTTGGAGAGACCCAGTACTTC	CASRTPGVGETQYF
many	TRBV7-2	TRBJ2-1	-	TGTGCCAGCAGCTTACGGGCCAACAATGAGCAGTTCTTC	CASSLRANNEQFF
-	TRBV7-2	TRBJ2-4	-	TGTGCCAGCAGCCCGGACCAAGTCCAGTACTTC	CASSPDQVQYF
few	TRBV6-2/TRBV6-3	TRBJ2-7	TRBD2	TGTGCCAGCACAAAGATAGCGGGAGTGGCCAGACCCTACGAGCAGTACTTC	CASTKIAGVARPYEQYF
-	TRBV20-1	TRBJ2-1	-	TGCAGTGCTGCTAATAAGCAGTTCAATGAGCAGTTCTTC	CSAANKQFNEQFF
-	TRBV5-1	TRBJ2-7	TRBD2	TGCGCCAGCAGCTTGGAGGGCGGGGGGGTCTCCTACGAGCAGTACTTC	CASSLEGGGVSYEQYF
-	TRBV7-2	TRBJ2-4	TRBD2	TGTGCCAACAGCTTAGCCGGGGGGGCCAAAAACATTCAGTACTTC	CANSLAGGAKNIQYF
-	TRBV5-4	TRBJ2-2	-	TGTGCCAGCAGCGGTACAAGGGGTGTGCACACCGGGGAGCTGTTTTTT	CASSGTRGVHTGELFF
few	TRBV7-9	TRBJ1-1	-	TGTGCCAGCAGCCCGAGGGCGGCTTTGAACACTGAAGCTTTCTTT	CASSPRAALNTEAFF